Listed below are T cell receptor beta chains from one sample, sequenced in a study of T cell repertoires in cytomegalovirus infection. TCRdb re-derived calls from the reads in MiXCR, one entry per CDR3 protein. The sample yields fewer than 250,000 distinct CDR3 sequences, more than 9% seen once. Sequences were obtained from PBMCs. The receptors were sampled from a human donor in good health (CMV status not recorded). Some clones in this sample may be carry-over from other donors' samples. Both conserved end residues are part of each CDR3. D genes are given only for firm matches. The size entry is marked missing in some rows and otherwise reads once, few, many or a size class.

cdr3_nt	cdr3_aa	v_call	j_call	d_call	clone_size
TGTGCCAGTAGTATAGACCGGGAGGACATTCAGTACTTC	CASSIDREDIQYF	TRBV19	TRBJ2-4	TRBD2	.
TGTGCCAGCAGCTTAGCACGGGATTACGAGCAGTACTTC	CASSLARDYEQYF	TRBV7-8	TRBJ2-7	.	many
TGTGCCAGCAGCTCGGGGACAGGTCTAAATGAAAAACTGTTTTTT	CASSSGTGLNEKLFF	TRBV7-2	TRBJ1-4	TRBD1	many
TGTGCCAGCTCACCACAAGGGCAGGGCACCTATGGCTACACCTTC	CASSPQGQGTYGYTF	TRBV18	TRBJ1-2	.	.
TGTGCCAGCAGCTTATGGGGTATAGGGGGCGGGGGCCTGTCTGGGAATGAGCAGTTCTTC	CASSLWGIGGGGLSGNEQFF	TRBV7-9	TRBJ2-1	.	many
TGTGCCAGCACTCGAGTAGCGGGCGCGAACACCGGGGAGCTGTTTTTT	CASTRVAGANTGELFF	TRBV28	TRBJ2-2	TRBD2	.
TGTGCCAGCAGCCAAGAGGGGGGACTAGCTGGGAGCGGGGAGCTGTTTTTT	CASSQEGGLAGSGELFF	TRBV5-4	TRBJ2-2	TRBD2	.
TGTGCCAGTAGTAACCTCCGGGACAGGGGAGGGGAGACCCAGTACTTC	CASSNLRDRGGETQYF	TRBV19	TRBJ2-5	TRBD1	many
TGTGCCAGCAGCATACAGGGGGCGGGTGAGACCCAGTACTTC	CASSIQGAGETQYF	TRBV7-3	TRBJ2-5	TRBD1	many
TGTGCCAGCACCACGCCAGGGGGCGCGGGCACCGGGGAGCTGTTTTTT	CASTTPGGAGTGELFF	TRBV7-2	TRBJ2-2	TRBD1	many
TGTGCCAGCACCCTGCGAAACAGGGCGCTCGGCTACACCTTC	CASTLRNRALGYTF	TRBV12-3/TRBV12-4	TRBJ1-2	.	many
TGCAGTGCTAGCGGGACTAGCGTAACCTCAGCCTACGAGCAGTACTTC	CSASGTSVTSAYEQYF	TRBV20-1	TRBJ2-7	TRBD2	.
TGCAGCGTATTCGGGAACACTGAAGCTTTCTTT	CSVFGNTEAFF	TRBV29-1	TRBJ1-1	.	few
TGTGCCAGCAGGTCTCTCACAGGGGGCGGCTACAATGAGCAGTTCTTC	CASRSLTGGGYNEQFF	TRBV6-5	TRBJ2-1	TRBD1	few
TGTGCCAGTAGTATACTACTTACAGGGGCAAATCAGCCCCAGCATTTT	CASSILLTGANQPQHF	TRBV19	TRBJ1-5	TRBD1	many
TGCAGTGCTAGAGATCGGGACAGGGGACGAGAGACCCAGTACTTC	CSARDRDRGRETQYF	TRBV20-1	TRBJ2-5	TRBD1	.
TGTGCCAGCAGGCCAACTACTGGGGCCACAACGCAGTATTTT	CASRPTTGATTQYF	TRBV6-1	TRBJ2-3	.	few
TGCAGTTCGCCGTATAAGGGGGCTCAAGAGACCCAGTACTTC	CSSPYKGAQETQYF	TRBV20-1	TRBJ2-5	TRBD1	.
TGTGCCAGCAGTTTCCCGAGACTAGCTCCAGATACGCAGTATTTT	CASSFPRLAPDTQYF	TRBV28	TRBJ2-3	TRBD2	.
TGTGCCAGCAGTGGGCATAGCTACAATGAGCAGTTCTTC	CASSGHSYNEQFF	TRBV25-1	TRBJ2-1	.	few
TGTGCCAGCAGCTCACCAGGAGGAAACACCATATATTTT	CASSSPGGNTIYF	TRBV5-7	TRBJ1-3	.	many
TGTGCCAGCAGCTCCCGCTACGAGCAGTACTTC	CASSSRYEQYF	TRBV11-3	TRBJ2-7	.	many
TGCAGTGCTAGACTAGCGGGTCTCTCCTACAATGAGCAGTTCTTC	CSARLAGLSYNEQFF	TRBV20-1	TRBJ2-1	TRBD2	.
TGTGCCAGCAGCCAGGCAGGCAGCAATCAGCCCCAGCATTTT	CASSQAGSNQPQHF	TRBV14	TRBJ1-5	.	.
TGTGCCAGTAGTATACGGACAGGGGTGCGGGCTGAAGCTTTCTTT	CASSIRTGVRAEAFF	TRBV19	TRBJ1-1	TRBD1	.
TGTGCCAGCAGTTTACCCCCAGCGGGAGAGGGGACCCAGTACTTC	CASSLPPAGEGTQYF	TRBV28	TRBJ2-5	TRBD2	many
TGTGCCAGCCGCCCCGGGGGGCAGGCTAACTATGGCTACACCTTC	CASRPGGQANYGYTF	TRBV7-2	TRBJ1-2	.	many
TGTGCCAGTAGGGGGAGTGAGCAGTTCTTC	CASRGSEQFF	TRBV19	TRBJ2-1	.	few
TGTGCCAGCAGCTTCGACAGGGGGAGGAATCAGCCCCAGCATTTT	CASSFDRGRNQPQHF	TRBV7-2	TRBJ1-5	TRBD1	many
TGTGCCAGCAGTTTGAACGGGGAAGCTTTCTTT	CASSLNGEAFF	TRBV28	TRBJ1-1	.	few
TGTGCCACCGGTCCCGCCGGTCGGGAGACCCAGTACTTC	CATGPAGRETQYF	TRBV24-1	TRBJ2-5	.	.
TGTGCCAGCAGCCAAGACGGGGGGGAGACCCAGTACTTC	CASSQDGGETQYF	TRBV3-1	TRBJ2-5	TRBD2	few
TGCAGCGTTCGGGGTGGGCCTGACGAGCAGTACTTC	CSVRGGPDEQYF	TRBV29-1	TRBJ2-7	.	.
TGTGCCAGTAGTCCTTCGGGCTTTGAAGCTTTCTTT	CASSPSGFEAFF	TRBV19	TRBJ1-1	.	few
TGCGCCAGCAGCCAAAACGCCGGGGGGGAGACCCAGTACTTC	CASSQNAGGETQYF	TRBV4-1	TRBJ2-5	TRBD2	.
TGTGCCAGCAGTTTGTACCGGGACAATGGCTACACCTTC	CASSLYRDNGYTF	TRBV12-3/TRBV12-4	TRBJ1-2	.	medium-sized
TGTGCCAGCAGGGTTAGCGGGGGGGCCCCCCCAGATACGCAGTATTTT	CASRVSGGAPPDTQYF	TRBV11-2	TRBJ2-3	TRBD2	many
TGTGCCAGCAGTTTTGACAGGACCCCCTACGAGCAGTACTTC	CASSFDRTPYEQYF	TRBV12-3/TRBV12-4	TRBJ2-7	.	many
TGTGCCACCAGCGCAGGGATAGAGACCCAGTACTTC	CATSAGIETQYF	TRBV24-1	TRBJ2-5	.	.
TGCAGTGCCCCCGCAGGGGGCATCGATGAGCAGTTCTTC	CSAPAGGIDEQFF	TRBV20-1	TRBJ2-1	TRBD1	.
TGTGCCAGCAGCCGGGGTGGGCAGGGGGCGCAGTATGAGCAGTTCTTC	CASSRGGQGAQYEQFF	TRBV5-4	TRBJ2-1	TRBD1	.
TGTGCCAGCAGCCGAAGCGTGGGCGGCTCCTACGAGCAGTACTTC	CASSRSVGGSYEQYF	TRBV28	TRBJ2-7	.	few
TGTGCCAGCAGCTTGCCGACAGGGGTGAACATTCAGTACTTC	CASSLPTGVNIQYF	TRBV5-5	TRBJ2-4	TRBD1	few
TGTGCCAGCTTGGATCCGAGCAATCAGCCCCAGCATTTT	CASLDPSNQPQHF	TRBV28	TRBJ1-5	.	once
TGTGCCAGCAGCCCCGGACTAGCGGGTTGGGAGACCCAGTACTTC	CASSPGLAGWETQYF	TRBV12-3/TRBV12-4	TRBJ2-5	TRBD2	few
TGCGCCAGCAGCCAAGGCTCTGCCACTAGCGGGGGGATTTCCTACAATGAGCAGTTCTTC	CASSQGSATSGGISYNEQFF	TRBV4-3	TRBJ2-1	TRBD2	few
TGTGCCAGCAGTCGTACTAGCGGGGGCTCTTCCGGGGATGAGCAGTTCTTC	CASSRTSGGSSGDEQFF	TRBV12-3/TRBV12-4	TRBJ2-1	TRBD2	many
TGTGCCAGCAGGGGGTCCCGGAGCAATCAGCCCCAGCATTTT	CASRGSRSNQPQHF	TRBV12-3/TRBV12-4	TRBJ1-5	.	.
TGCGCCAGCAGCCAAGTTGGAGCGGCGGGACCGTACGAGCAGTACTTC	CASSQVGAAGPYEQYF	TRBV4-3	TRBJ2-7	.	many
TGTGCCAGCTCACCACGAGGGACAGATGAAGCTTTCTTT	CASSPRGTDEAFF	TRBV18	TRBJ1-1	TRBD1	few
TGTGCCAGCAGCTTAGATACATTGGGACACAATCAGCCCCAGCATTTT	CASSLDTLGHNQPQHF	TRBV7-2	TRBJ1-5	.	many
TGTGCCAGCAGTTACACGGCGGGACGTTACAATGAGCAGTTCTTC	CASSYTAGRYNEQFF	TRBV6-2/TRBV6-3	TRBJ2-1	.	many